One sample yielded the 22 T cell receptor beta chains listed below, sequenced in a study of blood T cell repertoires in COVID-19. Data came from immunoSEQ multiplex PCR; TCRdb stores just in-frame clones and leaves some out. The sample has hundreds of thousands of clones; roughly 89% are singletons. The specimen was PBMCs or T cells enriched from blood (not recorded which). These receptors were obtained from a young woman who had recovered from COVID-19.

V usage is TRBV7-9 and J usage is TRBJ2-1; D uncertain. Looked up from germline, CDR1 is SEHNR and CDR2 is FQNEAQ (reference sequence). The CDR3 covers 15 residues. The V end was cut by 2 bases, the J end by 3 bases, with 11 bases between. The CDR3 DNA reads TGTGCCAGCAGCTTAAGACTCACAATCTACAATGAGCAGTTCTTC. Its protein product is CASSLRLTIYNEQFF.

This sequence joins TRBV7-8 and TRBJ2-5, with 7 bases that match TRBD2. The germline V gene encodes CDR1 SGHVS and CDR2 FQNEAQ. The CDR3 is made up of 16 amino acids. After removal of 5 bases from V and 0 bases from J, the junction contained 9 bases not matched to a gene. DNA of the CDR3: TGTGCCAGCAGCCCGCGGTGGGGGGGGTACCAAGAGACCCAGTACTTC. It translates to CASSPRWGGYQETQYF.

The chain is built from TRBV13 and TRBJ2-3, with TRBD2 identical over 14 bases. The J segment lost 1 base and the V segment lost 1 base, leaving 7 bases of the junction unmatched. This CDR3 has 19 residues. CDR1 and CDR2 from the germline V gene are PRHDT and FYEKMQ (reference sequence). The CDR3 loop reads CASSLVGTSGSVGTDTQYF. CDR3 nucleotides: TGTGCCAGCAGCTTAGTTGGGACTAGCGGGAGTGTTGGCACAGATACGCAGTATTTT. Full variable domain (remainder filled in from reference TRBV13 and TRBJ2-3): AAGVIQSPRHLIKEKRETATLKCYPIPRHDTVYWYQQGPGQDPQFLISFYEKMQSDKGSIPDRFSAQQFSDYHSELNMSSLELGDSALYFCASSLVGTSGSVGTDTQYFGPGTRLTVL.

The V call is TRBV7-9, the J call TRBJ1-4; D unclear. The CDR3 is 14 residues long. Between the trimmed V and J ends, which lost 5 bases and 8 bases, there was a span of 15 bases. Germline V gene lookup returns CDR1 SEHNR and CDR2 FQNEAQ (reference sequence). DNA of the CDR3: TGTGCCAGCAGCCTCGAGGGCGACCACGAAAAACTGTTTTTT. It is translated as CASSLEGDHEKLFF.

The V gene is TRBV7-9, the J gene TRBJ2-1; 8 bases are a match to TRBD2. The CDR3 length is 17 residues. V lost 5 bases and J lost 3; bases outside the gene matches: 12. Germline CDR1 reads SEHNR; CDR2 reads FQNEAQ (reference sequence). CDR3 DNA sequence: TGTGCCAGCAGCACCCCCCTAGAGCGGGAGTACTACAATGAGCAGTTCTTC. Residues: CASSTPLEREYYNEQFF.

This clone is a singleton in its sample. V is TRBV2 and J is TRBJ1-1; D ambiguous. The V end lost 9 bases, the J end lost 3 bases, and 17 bases lay between the germline ends. The CDR3 loop spans 14 amino acids. CDR1 and CDR2 (germline): SNHLY, FYNNEI. The CDR3 spells CARAGRLGDTEAFF. Here the CDR3 DNA reads TGTGCCAGAGCTGGCAGGCTCGGGGACACTGAAGCTTTCTTT.

V gene TRBV28 combines with J gene TRBJ2-5; 7 bases line up with TRBD1. Germline-derived CDR1 and CDR2 are MDHEN and SYDVKM. The CDR3 sequence is 13 residues long. The V gene end was trimmed by 6 bases and the J gene end by 5 bases; junction bases not matched to a gene: 6. DNA for the CDR3: TGTGCCAGCAGGGTGACAGGGCTCGAGACCCAGTACTTC. Its translation is CASRVTGLETQYF.

The chain is built from TRBV12-3 or TRBV12-4 and TRBJ1-1; TRBD1 matches at 7 bases. The J segment lost 6 bases and the V segment lost 6 bases, leaving 7 bases of the junction unmatched. The CDR3 is 13 amino acids. Written as DNA, the CDR3 is TGTGCCAGCAGCCGACAGGGCGTCCCTGAAGCTTTCTTT. This codes for CASSRQGVPEAFF.

The chain uses TRBV19 and TRBJ1-5, with no clear D. The germline V and J ends were trimmed by 6 bases and 9 bases, with 15 bases remaining between them. There are 13 residues in the CDR3. CDR1 and CDR2 from the germline V gene are LNHDA and SQIVND (reference sequence). In nucleotides, the CDR3 is TGTGCCAGTAGGGACCGAGGGTGGGGGCCCCAGCATTTT. Its protein product is CASRDRGWGPQHF.

The rearrangement joins TRBV6-6 to TRBJ2-1; possibly TRBD2 for D (7 bases). V dropped 2 bases and J dropped 4 bases, with 15 bases sitting between them. The CDR3 sequence is 16 residues long. Germline CDR1 MNHNY, CDR2 SVGAGI (reference sequence). This chain's CDR3 is CASSYRGADTYNEQFF. The CDR3 bases are TGTGCCAGCAGTTACCGGGGGGCGGACACGTACAATGAGCAGTTCTTC.

V usage is TRBV5-1 and J usage is TRBJ2-7, with 7 bases lining up with TRBD2. The CDR3 contains 12 residues. With V trimmed by 0 bases and J by 7 bases, 1 base remained unmatched. Germline values: CDR1 SGHRS, CDR2 YFSETQ. CDR3 region: CASSLGGSEQYF. CDR3 in DNA: TGCGCCAGCAGCTTGGGCGGGAGTGAGCAGTACTTC.

V gene TRBV6-5 combines with J gene TRBJ2-3; D is unresolved. Per the germline V gene, CDR1 is MNHEY and CDR2 is SVGAGI. CDR3 length: 14 amino acids. Trimming took 5 bases from V and 2 from J, leaving 11 bases between them. The CDR3 nucleotides read TGTGCCAGCAGTCGAGGTCTTGTCACAGATACGCAGTATTTT. Residues: CASSRGLVTDTQYF.

The chain links TRBV9 to TRBJ1-1, with TRBD1 matching 7 bases. The V gene's germline CDR1 is SGDLS and CDR2 YYNGEE. CDR3 length: 14 residues. V gave up 5 bases and J gave up 4 bases; unmatched junction bases: 8. The CDR3 reads CASSGTGDRTEAFF. The DNA of the CDR3 is TGTGCCAGCAGTGGAACAGGGGATCGCACTGAAGCTTTCTTT.

This chain uses TRBV5-1 with TRBJ2-1; 9 nucleotides align to TRBD1. With V trimmed by 4 bases and J by 2 bases, 4 bases remained unmatched. This CDR3 contains 15 residues. The germline gives CDR1 SGHRS, CDR2 YFSETQ. The CDR3 DNA reads TGCGCCAGCAGCAGAAGGACAGGGGCCTACAATGAGCAGTTCTTC. Amino acid sequence: CASSRRTGAYNEQFF.

The chain has TRBV5-5 and TRBJ1-4, with 7 positions matching TRBD1. The V and J ends lost 4 bases and 10 bases, in that order; junction bases with no gene match: 10. Per germline, CDR1 SGHKS and CDR2 YYEKEE (reference sequence). CDR3 length equals 14 residues. CDR3 sequence: CASSTNRQGGKLFF. DNA for the CDR3: TGTGCCAGCAGCACTAACCGACAGGGCGGAAAACTGTTTTTT.

On this clone itself: Other nucleotide sequences in the sample specify the same CDR3. This chain links TRBV9 with TRBJ2-7; possible D gene TRBD2, 5 bases. Trimming removed 0 bases from V and 0 bases from J, with 10 bases in between. The CDR3 is 15 residues long. Germline V gene lookup returns CDR1 SGDLS and CDR2 YYNGEE. The CDR3: CASSVAAGASYEQYF. CDR3 DNA: TGTGCCAGCAGCGTAGCCGCGGGCGCCTCCTACGAGCAGTACTTC.

The rearrangement uses TRBV5-1 and TRBJ2-7; 13 bases map to TRBD2. V lost 0 bases, J lost 6 bases, and 3 bases stayed unmatched. Germline assignment: CDR1 SGHRS and CDR2 YFSETQ. This CDR3 comprises 15 residues. CDR3 in DNA: TGCGCCAGCAGCTTGGAGGGACTAGCGGGACTCGAGCAGTACTTC. The encoded protein is CASSLEGLAGLEQYF.

The chain combines TRBV20-1 with TRBJ2-1, with a possible D match to TRBD1 (5 bases). Germline V gene lookup returns CDR1 DFQATT and CDR2 SNEGSKA (reference sequence). This CDR3 has 11 residues. V was shortened by 6 bases and J by 3 bases, with 6 bases between the two germline ends. DNA of the CDR3: TGCAGTGCCGACAGCTACAATGAGCAGTTCTTC. Translating gives CSADSYNEQFF.

The chain joins TRBV5-4 to TRBJ2-7, with 8 bases lining up with TRBD1. The junction had 5 bases not matched to a gene; V was cut back by 0 bases and J by 3 bases. CDR1 is SGHNT and CDR2 is YYREEE in the germline V gene (reference sequence). This CDR3 comprises 15 residues. The CDR3: CASSLAQGAGYEQYF. The CDR3 bases are TGTGCCAGCAGCTTGGCTCAGGGGGCGGGCTACGAGCAGTACTTC.

The rearrangement uses TRBV24-1 and TRBJ2-7, with D tentatively TRBD1 (6 bases). CDR1 is KGHDR and CDR2 is SFDVKD in the germline V gene. The CDR3 covers 15 residues. With 7 bases removed from V and 0 bases from J, the gap between germline ends came to 15 bases. The DNA of the CDR3 is TGTGCCACCAGCGCCGCGGACAGTTTCTCCTACGAGCAGTACTTC. Protein product: CATSAADSFSYEQYF.

V gene TRBV19 combines with J gene TRBJ2-7, with 7 bases matching TRBD2. The length of the CDR3 is 14 residues. V gave up 5 bases and J gave up 4 bases; unmatched junction bases: 8. Germline V CDR1 and CDR2: LNHDA, SQIVND (reference sequence). The CDR3: CASSQPGLVYEQYF. Written as DNA, the CDR3 is TGTGCCAGTAGTCAACCCGGACTAGTGTACGAGCAGTACTTC.

CDR3 loop: CAISEGGVDGGNQPQHF. The CDR3 coding sequence is TGTGCCATCAGTGAAGGCGGAGTGGATGGTGGGAATCAGCCCCAGCATTTT. V usage is TRBV10-3 and J usage is TRBJ1-5; D is unclear. Germline CDR1 ENHRY, CDR2 SYGVKD. V lost 3 bases to trimming and J lost 4 bases, with 19 bases between them. CDR3 length: 17 amino acids.